This TCR beta chain was identified during a study of cytomegalovirus exposure and HLA in healthy donors. A multiplex PCR was run with 60 Vbeta primers and 13 Jbeta primers. Per the original data handling: In a later analysis, the count reached tens of millions of unique TCR beta chains, with 9 million to 11 million shared. Data came from immunoSEQ multiplex PCR; TCRdb stores just in-frame clones and leaves some out. From that table come the V and J calls and clone size; the DNA was used to work out D and trimming. The table has 150,000 to 200,000 clones, around 80% seen once. Points from the study as a whole: Per a later analysis, HLA-associated TCR beta chains showed more clonal expansion than other, equally common TCR beta chains.

Turning to this clone: Its antigen is currently unknown.

Germline CDR1 reads KGHSH; CDR2 reads LQKENI. Trimming stripped 3 bases from V and 1 base from J, with 13 bases between. The CDR3 has 15 amino acids. V gene TRBV18 combines with J gene TRBJ2-7; D might be TRBD1 (6 bases). This TCR was recovered from a man between 18 and 29 years old in good health and CMV-seronegative. Sequencing was done on a sample of PBMCs. The CDR3 bases are TGTGCCAGCTCACCTTTCCAGGGGAGATCCTACGAGCAGTACTTC. This codes for CASSPFQGRSYEQYF. Supplemented by reference TRBV18 and TRBJ2-7, the full variable domain reads NAGVMQNPRHLVRRRGQEARLRCSPMKGHSHVYWYRQLPEEGLKFMVYLQKENIIDESGMPKERFSAEFPKEGPSILRIQQVVRGDSAAYFCASSPFQGRSYEQYFGPGTRLTVT.